These T cell receptor beta chains were read from a single sample in a study of CD8+ T cells in alopecia areata. Method: immunoSEQ multiplex PCR; TCRdb's copy keeps in-frame clones and lacks some. In the table there are 200,000 or so clones, about 62% of which are singletons. Sequenced material: CD4+ T cells sorted from blood, taken at week 24, from a patient treated with tofacitinib. The origin of the receptors is a human donor with alopecia areata. The CDR3 runs from the conserved cysteine through the conserved F or W. The D gene is left open where the match is weak. Size tells how often a clone was seen (once, few, many) or the class of an expanded clone, and some rows leave it out.

CDR3 protein: CASSTTRNDSPLHF
CDR3 DNA: TGTGCCAGCAGTACTACAAGGAATGATTCACCCCTCCACTTT
V gene: TRBV2
D gene: -
J gene: TRBJ1-6
clone size: -

CDR3 protein: CAWSYRGDGYTF
CDR3 DNA: TGTGCCTGGAGTTACAGGGGGGATGGCTACACCTTC
V gene: TRBV30
D gene: TRBD1
J gene: TRBJ1-2
clone size: -

CDR3 protein: CASTSGTERTQYF
CDR3 DNA: TGTGCTTCTACTTCCGGGACGGAGAGGACCCAGTACTTC
V gene: TRBV30
D gene: -
J gene: TRBJ2-5
clone size: -

CDR3 protein: CASSTLAGDGQQFF
CDR3 DNA: TGCGCCAGCAGCACACTAGCGGGAGATGGGCAGCAGTTCTTC
V gene: TRBV5-1
D gene: TRBD2
J gene: TRBJ2-1
clone size: few

CDR3 protein: CASSHGDNTGELFF
CDR3 DNA: TGTGCCAGCAGCCACGGAGATAACACCGGGGAGCTGTTTTTT
V gene: TRBV7-9
D gene: -
J gene: TRBJ2-2
clone size: -

CDR3 protein: CASSNRQGGDYNEQFF
CDR3 DNA: TGTGCCAGTAGTAACCGACAGGGGGGCGACTACAATGAGCAGTTCTTC
V gene: TRBV19
D gene: TRBD1
J gene: TRBJ2-1
clone size: few

CDR3 protein: CSVVFQPPSGANVLTF
CDR3 DNA: TGCAGCGTTGTGTTCCAGCCCCCCTCTGGGGCCAACGTCCTGACTTTC
V gene: TRBV29-1
D gene: -
J gene: TRBJ2-6
clone size: -

CDR3 protein: CASSSRVQETQYF
CDR3 DNA: TGTGCCAGCAGCTCACGGGTGCAAGAGACCCAGTACTTC
V gene: TRBV7-7
D gene: -
J gene: TRBJ2-5
clone size: -

CDR3 protein: CASSLAVEGTDTQYF
CDR3 DNA: TGTGCCAGCAGTCTAGCGGTCGAGGGCACAGATACGCAGTATTTT
V gene: TRBV9
D gene: TRBD2
J gene: TRBJ2-3
clone size: -

CDR3 protein: CAWSEGITIYF
CDR3 DNA: TGTGCCTGGAGTGAAGGTATCACCATATATTTT
V gene: TRBV30
D gene: -
J gene: TRBJ1-3
clone size: -

CDR3 protein: CASSRQGNRGTEAFF
CDR3 DNA: TGTGCCAGCAGTCGACAGGGGAATCGGGGCACTGAAGCTTTCTTT
V gene: TRBV6-5
D gene: TRBD1
J gene: TRBJ1-1
clone size: -

CDR3 protein: CASRDQSSGSYNEQFF
CDR3 DNA: TGTGCCAGCAGGGACCAATCTAGCGGCTCCTACAATGAGCAGTTCTTC
V gene: TRBV2
D gene: TRBD2
J gene: TRBJ2-1
clone size: few

CDR3 protein: CASSPPRTGDETQYF
CDR3 DNA: TGTGCCAGCAGCCCGCCCCGGACAGGGGACGAGACCCAGTACTTC
V gene: TRBV7-2
D gene: TRBD1
J gene: TRBJ2-5
clone size: -

CDR3 protein: CAWTDPRVGGKNIQYF
CDR3 DNA: TGTGCCTGGACGGATCCCAGGGTGGGCGGCAAAAACATTCAGTACTTC
V gene: TRBV30
D gene: -
J gene: TRBJ2-4
clone size: -

CDR3 protein: CASSLTRGQGGELFF
CDR3 DNA: TGTGCCAGCAGCTTAACCAGGGGGCAAGGCGGGGAGCTGTTTTTT
V gene: TRBV7-2
D gene: TRBD1
J gene: TRBJ2-2
clone size: -

CDR3 protein: CASSSGTGRSSGANVLTF
CDR3 DNA: TGTGCCAGCAGCTCAGGGACAGGAAGGAGCTCTGGGGCCAACGTCCTGACTTTC
V gene: TRBV11-2
D gene: TRBD1
J gene: TRBJ2-6
clone size: few

CDR3 protein: CSVVDSGVREAFF
CDR3 DNA: TGCAGCGTTGTGGACTCAGGGGTGAGAGAAGCTTTCTTT
V gene: TRBV29-1
D gene: -
J gene: TRBJ1-1
clone size: few

CDR3 protein: CASSSLGTVATNEKLFF
CDR3 DNA: TGTGCCAGCTCATCCCTCGGGACCGTTGCAACTAATGAAAAACTGTTTTTT
V gene: TRBV18
D gene: -
J gene: TRBJ1-4
clone size: few

CDR3 protein: CASSLAPVLAGVEQFF
CDR3 DNA: TGTGCCAGCAGCTTAGCGCCGGTACTAGCGGGAGTTGAGCAGTTCTTC
V gene: TRBV7-2
D gene: TRBD2
J gene: TRBJ2-1
clone size: few

CDR3 protein: CASSRDKDPDTQYF
CDR3 DNA: TGCGCCAGCAGCCGGGACAAAGATCCAGATACGCAGTATTTT
V gene: TRBV4-3
D gene: -
J gene: TRBJ2-3
clone size: -

CDR3 protein: CASSSPGTGYADTQYF
CDR3 DNA: TGTGCCAGCAGCAGCCCCGGGACAGGGTATGCAGATACGCAGTATTTT
V gene: TRBV27
D gene: TRBD1
J gene: TRBJ2-3
clone size: -

CDR3 protein: CASSLSVATGANVLTF
CDR3 DNA: TGTGCCAGCAGCTTATCGGTGGCAACAGGGGCCAACGTCCTGACTTTC
V gene: TRBV7-9
D gene: -
J gene: TRBJ2-6
clone size: few

CDR3 protein: CASSLDRIEGYTF
CDR3 DNA: TGTGCCAGCAGCTTGGACAGGATCGAAGGCTACACCTTC
V gene: TRBV7-2
D gene: TRBD1
J gene: TRBJ1-2
clone size: -

CDR3 protein: CAWSGLYGYTF
CDR3 DNA: TGTGCCTGGAGTGGGCTCTATGGCTACACCTTC
V gene: TRBV30
D gene: -
J gene: TRBJ1-2
clone size: few

CDR3 protein: CASSLVATRGFEQYF
CDR3 DNA: TGCGCCAGCAGCTTGGTCGCGACTAGGGGTTTCGAGCAGTACTTC
V gene: TRBV5-1
D gene: -
J gene: TRBJ2-7
clone size: -

CDR3 protein: CVWRESTDTQYF
CDR3 DNA: TGTGTCTGGAGGGAGAGCACAGATACGCAGTATTTT
V gene: TRBV30
D gene: -
J gene: TRBJ2-3
clone size: once

CDR3 protein: CASSSIRRYGYTF
CDR3 DNA: TGTGCCAGCAGCTCGATTCGGAGATATGGCTACACCTTC
V gene: TRBV27
D gene: -
J gene: TRBJ1-2
clone size: -

CDR3 protein: CASSRTATSYEQYF
CDR3 DNA: TGTGCCAGCAGTCGGACGGCCACCTCCTACGAGCAGTACTTC
V gene: TRBV28
D gene: -
J gene: TRBJ2-7
clone size: -

CDR3 protein: CATWTGGNLELQPQHF
CDR3 DNA: TGTGCCACATGGACAGGGGGAAACCTTGAGCTCCAGCCCCAGCATTTT
V gene: TRBV10-3
D gene: TRBD1
J gene: TRBJ1-5
clone size: -

CDR3 protein: CASSLLQGAYGYTF
CDR3 DNA: TGCGCCAGCAGCTTGTTACAGGGGGCTTATGGCTACACCTTC
V gene: TRBV5-1
D gene: TRBD1
J gene: TRBJ1-2
clone size: -

CDR3 protein: CASLTSGDANTGELFF
CDR3 DNA: TGTGCCAGTCTCACGAGCGGGGACGCGAACACCGGGGAGCTGTTTTTT
V gene: TRBV19
D gene: TRBD2
J gene: TRBJ2-2
clone size: -

CDR3 protein: CATSRDSIGGGLETQYF
CDR3 DNA: TGTGCCACCAGCAGAGATTCCATAGGGGGAGGATTGGAGACCCAGTACTTC
V gene: TRBV15
D gene: -
J gene: TRBJ2-5
clone size: -

CDR3 protein: CAWRTGTLYNEQFF
CDR3 DNA: TGTGCCTGGAGGACCGGGACTCTGTACAATGAGCAGTTCTTC
V gene: TRBV30
D gene: -
J gene: TRBJ2-1
clone size: -

CDR3 protein: CASSQRQGRSTGELFF
CDR3 DNA: TGTGCCAGCAGCCAACGACAGGGTCGGAGCACCGGGGAGCTGTTTTTT
V gene: TRBV14
D gene: TRBD1
J gene: TRBJ2-2
clone size: -

CDR3 protein: CSVDDPVGRVTNEQFF
CDR3 DNA: TGCAGCGTTGATGACCCGGTTGGCCGGGTAACCAATGAGCAGTTCTTC
V gene: TRBV29-1
D gene: -
J gene: TRBJ2-1
clone size: -